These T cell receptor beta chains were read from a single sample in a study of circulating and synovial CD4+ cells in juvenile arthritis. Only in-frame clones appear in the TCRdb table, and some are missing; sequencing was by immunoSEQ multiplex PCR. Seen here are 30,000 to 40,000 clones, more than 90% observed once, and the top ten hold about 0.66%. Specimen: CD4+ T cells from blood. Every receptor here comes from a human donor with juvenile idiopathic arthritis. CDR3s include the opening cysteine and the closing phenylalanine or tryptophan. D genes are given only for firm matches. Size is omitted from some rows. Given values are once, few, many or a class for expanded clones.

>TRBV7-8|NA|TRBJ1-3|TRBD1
CASSSPGTAGNTIYF
TGTGCCAGCAGCTCACCCGGGACAGCTGGAAACACCATATATTTT
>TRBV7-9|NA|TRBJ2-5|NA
CASSFGAGSHEQYF
NA
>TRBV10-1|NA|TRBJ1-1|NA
CASSLRGNTEAFF
TGCGCCAGCAGTCTCCGGGGGAACACTGAAGCTTTCTTT
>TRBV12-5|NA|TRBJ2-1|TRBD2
CASGLMTGSSGHYNEQFF
TGTGCTAGTGGTTTGATGACGGGGTCTAGCGGCCATTACAATGAGCAGTTCTTC
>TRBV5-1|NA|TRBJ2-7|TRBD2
CASYQKAGDYEQYF
TGCGCCAGCTATCAAAAAGCGGGGGACTACGAGCAGTACTTC
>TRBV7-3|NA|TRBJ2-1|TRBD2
CASSLSASGEQFF
TGTGCCAGCAGCTTATCCGCTAGCGGGGAGCAGTTCTTC
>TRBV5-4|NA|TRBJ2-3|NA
CASSLSGVTDTQYF
TGTGCCAGCAGCTTGTCCGGGGTCACAGATACGCAGTATTTT
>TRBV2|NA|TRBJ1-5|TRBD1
CASSLRDRNQPQHF
TGTGCCAGCAGTTTAAGGGACAGAAATCAGCCCCAGCATTTT
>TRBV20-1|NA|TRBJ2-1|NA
CSATQAGEQFF
TGCAGTGCTACCCAAGCGGGTGAGCAGTTCTTC
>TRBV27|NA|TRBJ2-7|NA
CASRTTNPGAYEQYF
TGTGCCAGCAGGACTACTAATCCAGGGGCCTACGAGCAGTACTTC
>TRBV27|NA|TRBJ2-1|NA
CASTPGYSYNEQFF
TGTGCCAGCACCCCAGGGTACTCCTACAATGAGCAGTTCTTC
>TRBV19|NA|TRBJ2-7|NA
CASSPGQTYEQYF
TGTGCCAGTAGTCCGGGACAAACCTACGAGCAGTACTTC
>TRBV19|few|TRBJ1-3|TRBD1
CASSIDRAGNTIYF
TGTGCCAGTAGTATTGACAGGGCTGGAAACACCATATATTTT